A selection of T cell receptor beta chains follows, all from one sample in a study of cytomegalovirus exposure and HLA in healthy donors. Assay: immunoSEQ multiplex PCR; the TCRdb copy retains only in-frame clones and omits some. The sample has approximately 150,000 clones, 77% seen once. Sequencing was performed on PBMCs. Every receptor here comes from a woman aged 30 to 39 in good health and CMV-seropositive. The CDR3 runs from the conserved cysteine through the conserved F or W. A D gene is named only where the DNA matches it firmly. Clone size is stated in some rows and not others, as once, few, many or a class when expanded.

13	.	TRBV5-6	.	TRBJ2-5	CASSLVGEETQYF	TGTGCCAGCAGCTTGGTAGGGGAAGAGACCCAGTACTTC
15	.	TRBV5-1	TRBD1	TRBJ1-1	CASSSAGQENTEAFF	TGCGCCAGCAGCTCCGCCGGACAGGAGAACACTGAAGCTTTCTTT
13	.	TRBV10-3	.	TRBJ1-1	CATLGREITEAFF	TGTGCCACCCTCGGTCGCGAAATCACTGAAGCTTTCTTT
18	once	TRBV4-3	.	TRBJ2-1	CASSQVNVAGTPGNEQFF	TGCGCCAGCAGCCAAGTAAACGTGGCGGGAACACCTGGGAATGAGCAGTTCTTC
14	.	TRBV5-5	.	TRBJ1-1	CASSYLDTNTEAFF	TGTGCCAGCAGCTATCTTGACACGAACACTGAAGCTTTCTTT
13	.	TRBV7-7	TRBD2	TRBJ2-2	CAIREGPTGELFF	TGTGCCATCAGGGAGGGACCCACCGGGGAGCTGTTTTTT
14	.	TRBV7-2	.	TRBJ2-2	CASSLYRNTGELFF	TGTGCCAGCAGCTTATACAGGAACACCGGGGAGCTGTTTTTT
16	.	TRBV28	.	TRBJ1-1	CASSSNEIREVKWAFF	TGTGCCAGCAGCTCTAACGAGATCAGGGAGGTAAAGTGGGCTTTCTTT
17	few	TRBV28	TRBD1	TRBJ2-2	CASSLPGQGAKTGELFF	TGTGCCAGCAGTTTGCCGGGACAGGGGGCGAAGACCGGGGAGCTGTTTTTT
14	.	TRBV19	.	TRBJ2-5	CASAFGAFQETQYF	TGTGCCAGTGCATTTGGGGCCTTCCAAGAGACCCAGTACTTC
16	.	TRBV15	TRBD2	TRBJ2-1	CATSIRWGLAGDEQFF	TGTGCCACCAGCATTCGATGGGGACTAGCCGGGGATGAGCAGTTCTTC
19	.	TRBV5-1	TRBD2	TRBJ2-7	CASSSAGTSGSKISYEQYF	TGCGCCAGCAGCTCAGCCGGGACTAGCGGGAGTAAGATTTCCTACGAGCAGTACTTC
16	few	TRBV6-5	.	TRBJ2-7	CASSYVGAVSSYEQYF	TGTGCCAGCAGTTACGTAGGTGCGGTAAGCTCCTACGAGCAGTACTTC
8	.	TRBV2	.	TRBJ2-7	CASSEEYF	TGTGCCAGCAGCGAGGAGTACTTC
14	.	TRBV6-1	TRBD1	TRBJ1-1	CASSDRGQNTEAFF	TGTGCCAGCAGTGACAGGGGGCAGAACACTGAAGCTTTCTTT
19	.	TRBV10-2	TRBD2	TRBJ2-1	CASSEPGGLAGGFYNEQFF	TGCGCCAGCAGTGAGCCGGGGGGACTAGCGGGAGGGTTCTACAATGAGCAGTTCTTC
15	.	TRBV11-3	.	TRBJ1-5	CASSLVWSVNQPQHF	TGTGCCAGCAGCTTAGTGTGGTCAGTAAATCAGCCCCAGCATTTT
13	.	TRBV5-5	.	TRBJ2-7	CASSHTGLDEQYF	TGTGCCAGCAGCCATACAGGGCTCGACGAGCAGTACTTC
14	few	TRBV25-1	TRBD1	TRBJ1-1	CASSRRTGNTEAFF	TGTGCCAGCAGTCGACGGACAGGGAACACTGAAGCTTTCTTT
14	.	TRBV6-5	TRBD2	TRBJ2-7	CASSPGTSTYEQYF	TGTGCCAGCAGTCCCGGGACTAGCACCTACGAGCAGTACTTC
14	.	TRBV19	TRBD1	TRBJ1-2	CASSFGTANYGYTF	TGTGCCAGTAGTTTCGGGACAGCTAACTATGGCTACACCTTC
16	.	TRBV5-1	.	TRBJ2-1	CASSLGDSPLYNEQFF	TGCGCCAGCAGCTTGGGTGACTCGCCACTTTACAATGAGCAGTTCTTC
17	.	TRBV18	.	TRBJ2-3	CASSPLALGQSTDTQYF	TGTGCCAGCTCACCGCTGGCTCTTGGACAGAGCACAGATACGCAGTATTTT
14	.	TRBV25-1	.	TRBJ1-4	CARIGLGAGEKLFF	TGTGCCAGAATCGGTCTGGGGGCAGGTGAAAAACTGTTTTTT
14	.	TRBV13	.	TRBJ2-7	CASSPPRATYEQYF	TGTGCCAGCAGCCCCCCTCGAGCGACCTACGAGCAGTACTTC
14	.	TRBV30	TRBD2	TRBJ2-7	CAWSWAGGPHEQYF	TGTGCCTGGAGTTGGGCGGGAGGGCCTCACGAGCAGTACTTC
16	.	TRBV7-9	TRBD2	TRBJ2-7	CASSARGLAASYEQYF	TGTGCCAGCAGCGCCCGGGGACTAGCGGCTTCCTACGAGCAGTACTTC
17	once	TRBV14	TRBD1	TRBJ2-2	CASSQVSTGVVTGELFF	TGTGCCAGCAGCCAAGTCTCTACAGGGGTAGTGACCGGGGAGCTGTTTTTT
13	.	TRBV30	TRBD1	TRBJ1-1	CAWLGQLNTEAFF	TGTGCCTGGTTGGGACAGCTCAACACTGAAGCTTTCTTT
17	.	TRBV10-1	.	TRBJ2-1	CASNAVLGQGAYNEQFF	TGCGCCAGCAACGCGGTGTTGGGGCAGGGTGCCTACAATGAGCAGTTCTTC
17	.	TRBV5-1	TRBD1	TRBJ2-5	CASSLDSVRGLWETQYF	TGCGCCAGCAGCTTGGACTCCGTCAGGGGGCTTTGGGAGACCCAGTACTTC
11	few	TRBV20-1	.	TRBJ2-1	CSASYENEQFF	TGCAGTGCTAGTTACGAGAATGAGCAGTTCTTC
14	few	TRBV7-8	TRBD1	TRBJ1-2	CASSLATGAYGYTF	TGTGCCAGCAGCTTAGCGACAGGGGCCTATGGCTACACCTTC
14	.	TRBV6-5	.	TRBJ1-5	CASSTYRDNQPQHF	TGTGCCAGCAGTACGTACAGGGACAATCAGCCCCAGCATTTT
14	.	TRBV7-9	.	TRBJ2-7	CASSLKSGSYEQYF	TGTGCCAGCAGCTTAAAGAGCGGCTCCTACGAGCAGTACTTC
16	few	TRBV11-3	.	TRBJ2-1	CASSFWDSGRNNEQFF	TGTGCCAGCAGCTTTTGGGACAGCGGGCGGAACAATGAGCAGTTCTTC